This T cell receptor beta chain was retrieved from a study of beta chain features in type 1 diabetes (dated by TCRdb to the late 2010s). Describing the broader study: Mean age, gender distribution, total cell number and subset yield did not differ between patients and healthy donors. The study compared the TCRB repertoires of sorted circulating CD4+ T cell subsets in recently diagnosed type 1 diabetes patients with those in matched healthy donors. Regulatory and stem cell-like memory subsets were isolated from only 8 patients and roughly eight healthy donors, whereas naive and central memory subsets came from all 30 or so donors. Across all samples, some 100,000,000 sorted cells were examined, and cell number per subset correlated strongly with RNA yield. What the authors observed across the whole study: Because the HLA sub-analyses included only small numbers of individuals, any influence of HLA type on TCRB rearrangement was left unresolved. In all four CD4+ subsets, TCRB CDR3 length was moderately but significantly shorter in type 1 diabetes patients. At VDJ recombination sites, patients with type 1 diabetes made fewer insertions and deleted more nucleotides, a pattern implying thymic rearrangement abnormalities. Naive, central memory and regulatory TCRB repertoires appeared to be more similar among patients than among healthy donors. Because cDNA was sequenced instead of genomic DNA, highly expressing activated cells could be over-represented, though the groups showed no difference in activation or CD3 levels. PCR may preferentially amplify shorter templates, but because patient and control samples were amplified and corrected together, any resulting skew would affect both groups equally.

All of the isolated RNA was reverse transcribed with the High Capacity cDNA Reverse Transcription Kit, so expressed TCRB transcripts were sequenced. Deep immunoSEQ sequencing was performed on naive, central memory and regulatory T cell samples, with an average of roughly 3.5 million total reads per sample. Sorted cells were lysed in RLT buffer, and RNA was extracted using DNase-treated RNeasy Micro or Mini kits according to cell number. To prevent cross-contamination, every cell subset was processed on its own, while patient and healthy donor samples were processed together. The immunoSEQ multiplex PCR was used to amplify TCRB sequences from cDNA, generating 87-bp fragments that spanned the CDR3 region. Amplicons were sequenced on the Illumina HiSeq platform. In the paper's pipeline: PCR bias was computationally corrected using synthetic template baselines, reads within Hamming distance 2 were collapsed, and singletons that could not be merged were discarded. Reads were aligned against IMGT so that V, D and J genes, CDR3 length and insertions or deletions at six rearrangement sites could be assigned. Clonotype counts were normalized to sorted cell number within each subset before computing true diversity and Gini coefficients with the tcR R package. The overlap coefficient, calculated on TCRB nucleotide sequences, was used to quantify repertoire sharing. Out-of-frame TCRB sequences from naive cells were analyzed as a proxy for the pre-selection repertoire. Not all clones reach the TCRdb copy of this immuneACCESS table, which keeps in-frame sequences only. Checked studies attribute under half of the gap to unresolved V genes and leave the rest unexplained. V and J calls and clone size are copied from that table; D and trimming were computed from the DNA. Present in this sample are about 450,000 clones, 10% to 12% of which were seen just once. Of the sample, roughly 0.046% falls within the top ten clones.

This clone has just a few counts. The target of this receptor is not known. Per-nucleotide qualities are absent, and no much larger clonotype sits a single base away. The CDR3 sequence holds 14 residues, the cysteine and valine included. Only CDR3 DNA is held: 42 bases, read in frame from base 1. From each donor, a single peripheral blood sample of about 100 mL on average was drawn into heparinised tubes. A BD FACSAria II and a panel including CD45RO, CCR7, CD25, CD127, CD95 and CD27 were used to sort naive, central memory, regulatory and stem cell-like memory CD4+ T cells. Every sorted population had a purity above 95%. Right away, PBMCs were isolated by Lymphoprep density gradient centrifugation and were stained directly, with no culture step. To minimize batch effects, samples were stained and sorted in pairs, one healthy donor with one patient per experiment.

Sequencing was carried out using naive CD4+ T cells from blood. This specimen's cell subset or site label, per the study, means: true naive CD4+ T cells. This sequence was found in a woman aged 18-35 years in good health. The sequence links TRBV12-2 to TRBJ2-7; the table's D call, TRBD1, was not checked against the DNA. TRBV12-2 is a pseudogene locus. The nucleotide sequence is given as TGTGCAAGTCGCCTAGGACAGGAGGTCTCTGAGCAGTACGTC. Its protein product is CASRLGQEVSEQYV.